The 14 T cell receptor beta chains presented below share a single source sample, sequenced in a study of CD8 T cells in ankylosing spondylitis (dated by TCRdb to the late 2010s). Preparation of the library involved 5' RACE. Data came from an Illumina HiSeq 2500. TCRdb cleaned the public reads at Q25 with fastp, built clones with MiXCR and kept in-frame beta chains. Rows matching on CDR3 protein sequence are summarized as one entry with the most common DNA and genes. Present in this sample are 230,000 or so distinct CDR3 sequences, more than 20% of which were seen just once. About 0.6% of the sample goes to the ten largest clones. The sample was blood, either unsorted or a sorted T cell fraction (not recorded which). These receptors originate from a male donor with ankylosing spondylitis or in good health (not recorded which).

This chain joins TRBV25-1 and TRBJ2-3; D is perhaps TRBD2 (5 bases). Germline V gives CDR1 MGHDK, CDR2 SYGVNS. This CDR3 is 13 amino acids long. Trimming took 8 bases from V and 6 from J, leaving 15 bases between them. CDR3 bases: TGTGCCAGCGGACTTTCCCCAGTTGATACGCAGTATTTT. Its protein product is CASGLSPVDTQYF.

Here the CDR3 DNA reads TGTGCCAGCAGCCGACGCGGGACTAGCGTCCGTAGCACAGATACGCAGTATTTT. Encoded protein: CASSRRGTSVRSTDTQYF. The J gene is TRBJ2-3, the V gene TRBV11-1; 10 nucleotides line up with TRBD2. V shed 5 bases and J 0 bases; nucleotides not matched to a gene: 11. The CDR3 totals 18 residues. Germline V gives CDR1 SGHAT, CDR2 FQDESV (reference sequence).

This clonotype has just a few counts. The chain recombines TRBV3-1 with TRBJ2-3, with D perhaps matching TRBD1 (6 bases). The CDR3 sequence is 13 residues long. V gave up 6 bases and J gave up 2 bases, with 9 bases separating them. Germline loops: CDR1 LGHDT, CDR2 YNNKEL (reference sequence). CDR3 protein: CASRQGPTDTQYF. Here the CDR3 DNA reads TGTGCCAGCAGACAGGGCCCCACAGATACGCAGTATTTT.

This clonotype was observed at least ten times. This chain links TRBV9 with TRBJ2-7; 7 nucleotides align to TRBD1. The CDR3 is made up of 14 amino acids. V lost 4 bases and J lost 0; bases outside the gene matches: 4. CDR1 and CDR2 from the germline V gene are SGDLS and YYNGEE. CDR3 in amino acids: CASSRGQPSYEQYF. The CDR3 nucleotides read TGTGCCAGCAGCAGGGGACAGCCCTCCTACGAGCAGTACTTC.

There are many counts of this clonotype. The chain's CDR3 is CASSIGPSGGVWGGYTF. The CDR3 nucleotides are TGTGCCAGCAGCATCGGACCCTCAGGGGGCGTTTGGGGTGGCTACACCTTC. V is TRBV11-2 and J is TRBJ1-2, with 8 bases identical to TRBD1. Trimming removed 5 bases from V and 7 bases from J; junction bases left unmatched: 18. This CDR3 region has 17 residues. Germline CDR1 is SGHAT and CDR2 is FQNNGV. Combining the CDR3 with reference TRBV11-2 and TRBJ1-2 gives the whole variable domain EAGVAQSPRYKIIEKRQSVAFWCNPISGHATLYWYQQILGQGPKLLIQFQNNGVVDDSQLPKDRFSAERLKGVDSTLKIQPAKLEDSAVYLCASSIGPSGGVWGGYTFGSGTRLTVV.

This clonotype came up many times. The rearrangement joins TRBV7-9 to TRBJ2-2; TRBD1 agrees at 9 bases. The ends lost 5 bases at V and 8 bases at J; junction bases unmatched: 9. The CDR3 sequence is 15 residues long. Germline V gene lookup returns CDR1 SEHNR and CDR2 FQNEAQ (reference sequence). The CDR3 is CASSDRDRVDGELFF. The CDR3 nucleotides are TGTGCCAGCAGCGACCGGGACAGGGTTGATGGGGAGCTGTTTTTT.

V is TRBV12-3 or TRBV12-4 and J is TRBJ2-5, with 7 bases matching TRBD2. CDR3 size: 12 residues. V was clipped by 6 bases and J by 3 bases; unmatched bases: 1. CDR3 residues: CASSGTKETQYF. CDR3 nucleotides: TGTGCCAGCAGCGGGACTAAAGAGACCCAGTACTTC.

In its sample, this clonotype was seen many times. The gene calls are TRBV6-1 and TRBJ2-4, with TRBD1 matching 7 bases. The CDR3 contains 14 residues. CDR1 and CDR2 from the germline V gene are MNHNS and SASEGT. Trimming cost V 5 bases and J 3 bases; bases outside gene matches: 4. This CDR3 reads CASSQGVIKNIQYF. In nucleotides, the CDR3 is TGTGCCAGCAGTCAGGGGGTGATCAAAAACATTCAGTACTTC.

In its sample, this clonotype was seen a few times. The chain combines TRBV29-1 with TRBJ2-5; D uncertain. V lost 6 bases and J lost 5, with 19 bases in between. The CDR3 runs 14 residues. Looked up from germline, CDR1 is SQVTM and CDR2 is ANQGSEA. Here the CDR3 reads CSVKGYGRAETQYF. DNA of the CDR3: TGCAGCGTAAAGGGCTACGGTCGTGCGGAGACCCAGTACTTC.

A word on this clonotype: Because the CDR3 is missing its conserved closing phenylalanine or tryptophan, this is likely a read error. The chain has TRBV20-1 and TRBJ2-2, with TRBD1 matching 7 bases. This CDR3 region has 18 residues. CDR1 and CDR2 from the germline V gene are DFQATT and SNEGSKA (reference sequence). CDR3 DNA: TGCAGCGCCAAACCGGGACAGACCATTTACGCGAACACCGGGGAGCTGTTTTTA. This gives the protein CSAKPGQTIYANTGELFL.

This clonotype was seen repeatedly, ten times or more. The gene calls are TRBV12-3 or TRBV12-4 and TRBJ2-5; 7 bases align to TRBD1. The CDR3 has 13 amino acids. With V trimmed by 6 bases and J by 4 bases, 5 bases remained unmatched. The CDR3 here is CASRWTGGETQYF. The CDR3 DNA reads TGTGCCAGCAGGTGGACAGGAGGAGAGACCCAGTACTTC.

This clonotype was seen many times. The rearrangement links TRBV20-1 to TRBJ2-7; maybe TRBD2 (5 bases). The CDR3 runs 12 residues. The germline V gene encodes CDR1 DFQATT and CDR2 SNEGSKA (reference sequence). CDR3 sequence (DNA): TGCAGCGGACGGACTGACTCCTACGAGCAGTACTTC. This codes for CSGRTDSYEQYF.

This clonotype was picked up many times. The chain carries TRBV7-8 and TRBJ2-1; 7 bases map to TRBD1. The CDR3 length is 14 residues. Germline V CDR1 and CDR2: SGHVS, FQNEAQ. V trimming: 1 base; J trimming: 8 bases; junction bases outside the gene matches: 5. CDR3 protein: CASSLGYQGDEQFF. In DNA form, the CDR3 reads TGTGCCAGCAGCTTAGGTTATCAGGGGGATGAGCAGTTCTTC. The full variable domain, rest sourced from reference TRBV7-8 and TRBJ2-1, is GAGVSQSPRYKVAKRGQDVALRCDPISGHVSLFWYQQALGQGPEFLTYFQNEAQLDKSGLPSDRFFAERPEGSVSTLKIQRTQQEDSAVYLCASSLGYQGDEQFFGPGTRLTVL.

There are a few counts of this clonotype. J is TRBJ2-7 and V is TRBV29-1; D is ambiguous. Germline-derived CDR1 and CDR2 are SQVTM and ANQGSEA. The CDR3 totals 14 residues. Between the trimmed V and J ends, which lost 6 bases and 4 bases, there was a span of 19 bases. The CDR3 sequence is CSVGWASGTYEQYF. CDR3 coding DNA: TGCAGCGTGGGGTGGGCCTCCGGAACATACGAGCAGTACTTC.